This T cell receptor beta chain is drawn from a study of cytomegalovirus exposure and HLA in healthy donors. At the level of the study: From around 180 million T cells, an earlier analysis saw 90 million to 130 million unique TCR beta sequences.

The J segment lost 9 bases and the V segment lost 3 bases, leaving 10 bases of the junction unmatched. Germline V gives CDR1 KGHSH, CDR2 LQKENI. The CDR3 consists of 16 residues. At collection, donors were nominally healthy, but unrecorded immune exposures were probable. The table lists this clone with a few counts. The antigen is not known. Study-wide findings and caveats: TRBV6-2, TRBV6-3 and some other V segments were unresolvable in 87-base-pair reads.

In the PCR, 60 Vbeta and 13 Jbeta primers were used. Profiling relied on immunoSEQ multiplex PCR, and the TCRdb table lists in-frame clones only, not all of them. Among about 120,000 clones listed, 75% were seen once. Sequenced input: PBMCs. The V gene is TRBV18, the J gene TRBJ1-6; 8 bases map to TRBD1. The sequence derives from a woman between 40 and 55 years old in good health and CMV-seropositive. CDR3 DNA sequence: TGTGCCAGCTCACCCGAGACAGGGGTATTCGGTTCACCCCTCCACTTT. Translated: CASSPETGVFGSPLHF. Combining the CDR3 with reference TRBV18 and TRBJ1-6 gives the whole variable domain NAGVMQNPRHLVRRRGQEARLRCSPMKGHSHVYWYRQLPEEGLKFMVYLQKENIIDESGMPKERFSAEFPKEGPSILRIQQVVRGDSAAYFCASSPETGVFGSPLHFGNGTRLTVT.